Below, one T cell receptor beta chain is given with its context. The antigen it binds to is not known. At one boundary the junction diverges from the germline segment, which might be a read error. From the germline V gene, CDR1 is KGHSH and CDR2 is LQKENI. The CDR3 contains 14 residues, cysteine and phenylalanine counted. The only DNA kept is the CDR3, 42 bases in frame from the first base. In the prospective study, participants were about 18 to 100 years old, resided in about two dozen geographic areas of the United States, and were enrolled through a virtual design. In the prospective study, cohorts were assigned on the basis of participant-reported clinical history obtained from a screening survey and a study questionnaire. Recovered participants in ImmuneRACE Cohort 3 were defined by two consecutive negative NP/OP PCR tests, clearance by a healthcare professional, or resolution of symptoms. Each participant in the prospective study had whole blood, serum and a nasopharyngeal or oropharyngeal swab collected by mobile phlebotomists. Participants in the prospective study had the option to provide additional blood draws and questionnaires over a roughly two-month period. Prospective study blood samples were shipped either frozen or at room temperature before DNA extraction.

The data originate from a study of blood T cell repertoires in COVID-19 (TCRdb year 2020). General notes on the study: Samples from collaborators originated in the United States, Italy and Spain and spanned both the acute and convalescent phases of COVID-19. The material from the prospective study consisted of cDNA or gDNA derived from T cells, B-cell-depleted T cells, or PBMCs. Deeply sampled blood TCRbeta repertoires from subjects exposed to, actively infected with, or recovered from COVID-19 were included in the dataset. A freely available public database, intended as a resource for researchers studying the immune response to SARS-CoV-2, is where the repertoires were released. The samples were drawn from two sources: the first 160 participants of the ongoing ImmuneRACE study, and 1,254 subjects contributed by 6 global collaborators. Nearly every sample came with metadata listing a de-identified subject ID, COVID-19 status, age in years and sex. Where available, HLA class I and class II types were taken from metadata supplied by the sample provider and were not determined by assay-based typing.

General conclusions and limits of the study: The quantity of clinical and demographic metadata differed by source and by participant and was supplied without curation.

TCRbeta CDR3 regions were amplified from genomic DNA using the immunoSEQ Assay, a bias-controlled multiplex PCR. The authors processed their data as follows. The number of nucleated cells in each sample was estimated from the amplification of reference gene primers within the assay. To quantify the absolute abundance of each unique TCRbeta CDR3 rearrangement, sequence reads were collapsed and filtered. Productive Simpson clonality was computed per sample as the square root of Simpson's diversity index over productive rearrangements. Here the immuneACCESS table is served through TCRdb, limited to in-frame sequences with V and J called. Missing clones are a known gap in these copies; in checked studies unresolved V genes cover under half, and the rest lacks a known reason. V, J and clone size reflect that table, while D and trimming were determined from the DNA. Recorded for this sample are 250,000 to 300,000 clones; over 75% of them occurred a single time. The ten biggest clones cover approximately 1% of the sample.

The chain was built from TRBV18 and TRBJ1-4; the D gene cannot be named for sure. The TCR comes from a woman aged 25 to 39 who had recovered from COVID-19. The sequenced sample consisted of PBMCs or T cells enriched from blood (not recorded which). The DNA sequence is TGTGCCAGCTCGCCACTTAGTTCCAATGAAAAACTGTTTTTT. Translated, it reads CASSPLSSNEKLFF.